Below, 21 T cell receptor beta chains from the same sample are listed, as sequenced in a study of blood T cell repertoires in COVID-19. The assay was immunoSEQ multiplex PCR, and TCRdb's table has in-frame clones only and misses some. The data contain 200,000 to 250,000 clones, approximately 83% of them singletons. Sequenced sample: PBMCs or T cells enriched from blood (not recorded which). The receptors originated from a woman aged 55-69 years who had recovered from COVID-19.

The chain carries TRBV5-1 and TRBJ1-5, with D possibly TRBD1 on 6 matching bases. V lost 4 bases, J lost 3 bases, and 14 bases lay in between. The CDR3 runs to 15 residues. The V gene's germline CDR1 is SGHRS and CDR2 YFSETQ. CDR3 DNA: TGCGCCAGCAGCCCCAACCAGGGGAACAATCAGCCCCAGCATTTT. It yields the protein CASSPNQGNNQPQHF.

V gene TRBV12-3 or TRBV12-4 combines with J gene TRBJ1-2; no reliable D call. V lost 5 bases and J lost 8, with 9 bases in between. The CDR3 sequence is 11 residues long. CDR3 loop: CASSVRGGYTF. DNA for the CDR3: TGTGCCAGCAGTGTCAGAGGAGGCTACACCTTC.

This clone was seen just once. The rearrangement links TRBV12-3 or TRBV12-4 to TRBJ2-3, with TRBD1 as a possible D gene (5 bases). Between the trimmed V and J ends, which lost 4 bases and 3 bases, there was a span of 5 bases. The CDR3 totals 12 residues. In DNA form, the CDR3 reads TGTGCCAGCAGTTGGACAACAGATACGCAGTATTTT. Its translation is CASSWTTDTQYF.

The chain combines TRBV27 with TRBJ1-2; no definite D call. Per the germline V gene, CDR1 is MNHEY and CDR2 is SMNVEV (reference sequence). The V end lost 4 bases, the J end lost 5 bases, and 14 bases lay between the germline ends. The CDR3 sequence is 14 residues long. In DNA, the CDR3 is TGTGCCAGCAGTTCGGGGTTTAGGAGATATGGCTACACCTTC. As protein: CASSSGFRRYGYTF.

The chain carries TRBV2 and TRBJ2-7, with 7 bases lining up with TRBD1. The V gene's germline CDR1 is SNHLY and CDR2 FYNNEI. V shed 3 bases and J 3 bases; nucleotides not matched to a gene: 2. This CDR3 comprises 13 residues. CDR3 sequence reads: CASSEGQFYEQYF. CDR3 DNA sequence: TGTGCCAGCAGTGAGGGACAGTTCTACGAGCAGTACTTC.

This sequence joins TRBV7-8 and TRBJ1-5; D is possibly TRBD1 (5 bases). Trimming stripped 1 base from V and 4 bases from J, with 14 bases between. The CDR3 loop spans 16 amino acids. Germline CDR1 SGHVS, CDR2 FQNEAQ. CDR3 loop: CASSLVGGVTNQPQHF. CDR3 nucleotides: TGTGCCAGCAGCTTAGTGGGGGGGGTCACAAATCAGCCCCAGCATTTT.

This sequence joins TRBV7-6 and TRBJ1-1, with TRBD1 matching 9 bases. This CDR3 is built from 16 residues. CDR1 and CDR2 (germline): SGHVS, FNYEAQ. V shed 2 bases, J shed 1 base, and the junction held 5 bases outside the gene matches. CDR3 DNA sequence: TGTGCCAGCAGCTTAAGGGACAGGGTACAGAACACTGAAGCTTTCTTT. Translated: CASSLRDRVQNTEAFF. The full variable domain, completed using reference TRBV7-6 and TRBJ1-1, is GAGVSQSPRYKVTKRGQDVALRCDPISGHVSLYWYRQALGQGPEFLTYFNYEAQQDKSGLPNDRFSAERPEGSISTLTIQRTEQRDSAMYRCASSLRDRVQNTEAFFGQGTRLTVV.

V usage is TRBV9 and J usage is TRBJ2-2; no firm D call. CDR3 size: 13 residues. Per germline, CDR1 SGDLS and CDR2 YYNGEE. Trimming stripped 4 bases from V and 8 bases from J, with 12 bases between. Here the CDR3 reads CASSPSSRGELFF. The DNA of the CDR3 is TGTGCCAGCAGCCCTTCCTCCCGGGGGGAGCTGTTTTTT.

V usage is TRBV5-1 and J usage is TRBJ2-1, with 9 nucleotides matching TRBD2. The germline CDR1 and CDR2 sequences are SGHRS and YFSETQ. This CDR3 is 16 amino acids long. The V gene end was trimmed by 5 bases and the J gene end by 1 base; junction bases not matched to a gene: 7. The CDR3 loop is CASSLSGSTSYNEQFF. CDR3 nucleotides: TGCGCCAGCAGTCTTAGCGGGAGTACATCCTACAATGAGCAGTTCTTC.

The count of this clone is one. V and J are TRBV5-1 and TRBJ2-5; the D is unclear. V was pared by 1 base and J by 2 bases, with 6 bases between. This CDR3 has 13 residues. CDR1 and CDR2 from the germline V gene are SGHRS and YFSETQ. The CDR3 here is CASSLPAQETQYF. The CDR3, as DNA: TGCGCCAGCAGCTTGCCAGCGCAAGAGACCCAGTACTTC.

The genes are TRBV18 and TRBJ2-2; D unresolved. The CDR3 extends over 14 amino acids. CDR1 and CDR2 from the germline V gene are KGHSH and LQKENI. Trimming pared 6 bases from V and 4 bases from J, leaving 12 bases between. The CDR3 DNA reads TGTGCCAGCTCTCCTAATTACAGCACCGGGGAGCTGTTTTTT. As protein: CASSPNYSTGELFF.

CDR3 DNA: TGTGCCAGCAGCGGACAGATTTCAAATCAGCCCCAGCATTTT. Encoded protein: CASSGQISNQPQHF. This rearrangement joins TRBV7-9 to TRBJ1-5, with D possibly matching TRBD1 (6 bases). Trimming took off 5 bases at V and 4 bases at J, with 12 bases between the two ends. This CDR3 region has 14 residues. The germline CDR1 and CDR2 sequences are SEHNR and FQNEAQ (reference sequence).

This rearrangement joins TRBV6-2 or TRBV6-3 to TRBJ1-6; TRBD1 matches at 7 bases. Looked up from germline, CDR1 is MNHEY and CDR2 is SVGEGT. The CDR3 is 14 amino acids. The V and J ends lost 5 bases and 9 bases, in that order; junction bases with no gene match: 7. This CDR3 reads CASSATGPGSPLHF. The CDR3 DNA is TGTGCCAGCAGTGCGACAGGGCCAGGTTCACCCCTCCACTTT.

This clone was recorded only once. V is TRBV25-1 and J is TRBJ2-5; TRBD2 agrees at 7 bases. The V segment lost 4 bases and the J segment 4 bases; nucleotides outside the gene matches: 9. Germline lookup yields CDR1 MGHDK and CDR2 SYGVNS. This CDR3 is 15 amino acids long. The CDR3 DNA follows: TGTGCCAGCAGTGCCTGGGGCGGGAGTACAGAGACCCAGTACTTC. Its protein is CASSAWGGSTETQYF. Full variable domain (remainder filled in from reference TRBV25-1 and TRBJ2-5): EADIYQTPRYLVIGTGKKITLECSQTMGHDKMYWYQQDPGMELHLIHYSYGVNSTEKGDLSSESTVSRIRTEHFPLTLESARPSHTSQYLCASSAWGGSTETQYFGPGTRLLVL.

CDR3 loop: CASRAGQGARYGYTF. The CDR3 DNA reads as TGTGCCAGCAGAGCCGGACAGGGGGCTCGGTATGGCTACACCTTC. The V and J genes are TRBV6-5 and TRBJ1-2, with TRBD1 matching over 11 bases. This CDR3 contains 15 residues. Germline lookup yields CDR1 MNHEY and CDR2 SVGAGI. V dropped 6 bases and J dropped 5; count of bases not matched to a gene: 8.

A few counts support this clone. An end of the junction does not agree with germline; a read error may underlie this. The genes are TRBV9 and TRBJ1-3, with D perhaps matching TRBD1 (5 bases). This CDR3 contains 15 residues. Germline assignment: CDR1 SGDLS and CDR2 YYNGEE. The CDR3 reads CASSPFGGYGDTIYF. CDR3 DNA sequence: TGTGCCAGCAGCCCTTTCGGGGGATATGGAGACACCATATATTTT.

This clone was counted between two and nine times. The CDR3 DNA is TGTGCCTGGAGGGGAGGGTTCGCCACTGAAGCTTTCTTT. It codes for CAWRGGFATEAFF. The chain employs TRBV30 and TRBJ1-1; D unclear. Trimming cost V 3 bases and J 4 bases, with 12 bases left between them. Germline CDR1 and CDR2: GTSNPN and SVGIG (reference sequence). This CDR3 is 13 amino acids long.

The chain couples TRBV16 to TRBJ1-1, with D perhaps TRBD1 (6 bases). Germline CDR1 is KGHSY and CDR2 is FQNENV. The CDR3 runs 13 residues. Deletions cut 4 bases from V and 7 bases from J, with 13 bases between. The CDR3 protein is CASSRSGQFEAFF. CDR3 nucleotides: TGTGCCAGCAGCCGATCAGGACAGTTTGAAGCTTTCTTT.

This sequence joins TRBV12-3 or TRBV12-4 and TRBJ1-3, with D unresolved. Trimming left V 6 bases short and J 7 bases short, with 4 bases between. The CDR3 has 10 amino acids. Here the CDR3 reads CASSSNTIYF. The CDR3 nucleotides are TGTGCCAGCAGCTCTAACACCATATATTTT.

The gene calls are TRBV7-9 and TRBJ2-5; 7 bases align to TRBD1. V dropped 5 bases and J dropped 1; count of bases not matched to a gene: 10. CDR1 SEHNR and CDR2 FQNEAQ come from the germline V gene (reference sequence). This CDR3 region has 16 residues. The CDR3 protein is CASSPTDRAPQETQYF. CDR3 bases: TGTGCCAGCAGCCCTACAGACAGGGCCCCCCAAGAGACCCAGTACTTC.

The V call is TRBV5-8, the J call TRBJ1-2, with D maybe TRBD1 (5 bases). V lost 2 bases, J lost 8 bases, and 10 bases lay in between. Germline lookup yields CDR1 SGHTS and CDR2 YDEGEE. The CDR3 spans 12 residues. The CDR3 coding sequence is TGTGCCAGCAGCTTCAGGGTCCGCGGCTACACCTTC. This codes for CASSFRVRGYTF.